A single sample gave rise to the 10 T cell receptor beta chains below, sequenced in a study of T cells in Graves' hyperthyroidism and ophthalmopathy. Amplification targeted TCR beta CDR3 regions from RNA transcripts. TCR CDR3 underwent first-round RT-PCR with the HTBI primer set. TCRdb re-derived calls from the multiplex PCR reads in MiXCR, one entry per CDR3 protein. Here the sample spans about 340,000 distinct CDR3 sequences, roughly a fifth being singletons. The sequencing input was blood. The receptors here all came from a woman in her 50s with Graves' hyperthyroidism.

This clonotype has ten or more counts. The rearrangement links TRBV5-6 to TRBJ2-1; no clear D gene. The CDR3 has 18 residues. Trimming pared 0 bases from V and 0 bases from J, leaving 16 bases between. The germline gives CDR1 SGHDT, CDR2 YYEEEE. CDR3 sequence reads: CASSLAFGTSSSYNEQFF. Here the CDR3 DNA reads TGTGCCAGCAGCTTGGCCTTCGGCACTTCCAGCTCCTACAATGAGCAGTTCTTC. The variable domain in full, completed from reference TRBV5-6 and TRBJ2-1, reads DAGVTQSPTHLIKTRGQQVTLRCSPKSGHDTVSWYQQALGQGPQFIFQYYEEEERQRGNFPDRFSGHQFPNYSSELNVNALLLGDSALYLCASSLAFGTSSSYNEQFFGPGTRLTVL.

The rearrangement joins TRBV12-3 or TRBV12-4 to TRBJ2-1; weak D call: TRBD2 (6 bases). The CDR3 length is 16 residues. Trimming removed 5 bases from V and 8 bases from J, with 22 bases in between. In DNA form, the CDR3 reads TGTGCCAGCAGTACCCCTAATAGGGGAGGAGGCCATGAGCAGTTCTTC. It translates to CASSTPNRGGGHEQFF.

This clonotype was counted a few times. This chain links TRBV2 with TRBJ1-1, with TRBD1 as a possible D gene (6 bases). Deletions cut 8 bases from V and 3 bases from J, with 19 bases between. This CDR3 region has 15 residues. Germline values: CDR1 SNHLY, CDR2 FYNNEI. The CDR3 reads CASPLGGWGDTEAFF. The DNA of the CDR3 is TGTGCCAGCCCTTTAGGGGGATGGGGCGACACTGAAGCTTTCTTT.

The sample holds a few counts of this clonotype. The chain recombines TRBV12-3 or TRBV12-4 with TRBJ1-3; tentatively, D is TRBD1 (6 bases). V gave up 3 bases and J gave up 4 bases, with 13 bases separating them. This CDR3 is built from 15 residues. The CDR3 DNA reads TGTGCCAGCAGTTTTTACAGGGCAGGAGGAAACACCATATATTTT. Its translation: CASSFYRAGGNTIYF.

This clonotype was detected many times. CDR3 sequence (DNA): TGCAGTGCTACTTACCCGGACAATGCCGGAAACACCATATATTTT. Amino acids: CSATYPDNAGNTIYF. This rearrangement joins TRBV20-1 to TRBJ1-3, with TRBD1 as a possible D gene (5 bases). V was pared by 4 bases and J by 4 bases, with 17 bases between. The CDR3 is 15 amino acids. Germline V gives CDR1 DFQATT, CDR2 SNEGSKA (reference sequence).

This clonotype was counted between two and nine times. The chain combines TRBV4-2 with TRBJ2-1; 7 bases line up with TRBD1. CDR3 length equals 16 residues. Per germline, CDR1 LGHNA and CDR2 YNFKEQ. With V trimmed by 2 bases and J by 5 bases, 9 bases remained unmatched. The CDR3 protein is CASSQLTGSKNNEQFF. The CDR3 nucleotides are TGTGCCAGCAGCCAACTGACAGGGAGTAAAAACAATGAGCAGTTCTTC.

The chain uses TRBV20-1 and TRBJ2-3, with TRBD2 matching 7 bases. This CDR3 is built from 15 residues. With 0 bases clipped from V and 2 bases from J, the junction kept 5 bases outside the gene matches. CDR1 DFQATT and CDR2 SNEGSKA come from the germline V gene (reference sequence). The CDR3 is CSARDSGGITDTQYF. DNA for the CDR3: TGCAGTGCTAGAGATTCGGGAGGAATCACAGATACGCAGTATTTT.

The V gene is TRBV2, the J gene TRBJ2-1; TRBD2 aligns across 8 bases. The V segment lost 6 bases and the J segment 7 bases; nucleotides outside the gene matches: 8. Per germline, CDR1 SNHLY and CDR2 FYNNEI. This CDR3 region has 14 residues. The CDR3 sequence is CASRGLVAENEQFF. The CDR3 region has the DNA TGTGCCAGCAGGGGACTAGTTGCCGAAAATGAGCAGTTCTTC. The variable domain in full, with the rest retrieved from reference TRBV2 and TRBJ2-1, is EPEVTQTPSHQVTQMGQEVILRCVPISNHLYFYWYRQILGQKVEFLVSFYNNEISEKSEIFDDQFSVERPDGSNFTLKIRSTKLEDSAMYFCASRGLVAENEQFFGPGTRLTVL.

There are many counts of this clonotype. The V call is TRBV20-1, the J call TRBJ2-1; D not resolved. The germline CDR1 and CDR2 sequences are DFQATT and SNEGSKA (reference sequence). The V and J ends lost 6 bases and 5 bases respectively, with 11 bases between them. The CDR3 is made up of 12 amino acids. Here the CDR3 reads CSATRSDNEQFF. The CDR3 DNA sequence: TGCAGTGCCACCCGGTCCGACAATGAGCAGTTCTTC.

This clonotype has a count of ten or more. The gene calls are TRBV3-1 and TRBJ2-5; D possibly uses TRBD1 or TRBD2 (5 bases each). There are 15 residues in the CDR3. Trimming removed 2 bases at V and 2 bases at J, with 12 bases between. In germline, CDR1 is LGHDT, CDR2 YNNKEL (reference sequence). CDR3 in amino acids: CASSQISGRQETQYF. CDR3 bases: TGTGCCAGCAGCCAAATTTCGGGACGACAAGAGACCCAGTACTTC.